These 5 T cell receptor beta chains came from one sample sequenced in a study of cytomegalovirus exposure and HLA in healthy donors. Researchers ran the PCR with 60 Vbeta and 13 Jbeta primers. Assay: immunoSEQ multiplex PCR; the TCRdb copy retains only in-frame clones and omits some. The sample yields tens of thousands of clones, of which the top ten take up 0.58%. Specimen: PBMCs. These receptors were collected from a man aged 45-65 years in good health and CMV-seronegative.

V gene TRBV7-9 combines with J gene TRBJ1-2; no clear D gene. Trimming cost V 5 bases and J 5 bases, with 15 bases left between them. Germline V gene data show CDR1 as SEHNR and CDR2 as FQNEAQ (reference sequence). The CDR3 contains 14 residues. CDR3 region: CASSPSGFGYGYTF. CDR3 nucleotide sequence: TGTGCCAGCAGCCCCTCGGGTTTCGGTTATGGCTACACCTTC.

J is TRBJ1-2 and V is TRBV7-8; TRBD1 is a possible D gene (6 bases). Germline V gives CDR1 SGHVS, CDR2 FQNEAQ. This CDR3 has 15 amino acids. V was clipped by 0 bases and J by 3 bases, with 11 bases between them. The CDR3 reads CASSLAIQGDYGYTF. DNA for the CDR3: TGTGCCAGCAGCTTAGCTATACAGGGAGACTATGGCTACACCTTC.

The V call is TRBV7-2, the J call TRBJ2-7, with D possibly matching TRBD1 (5 bases). Germline V CDR1 and CDR2: SGHTA, FQGNSA. The CDR3 has 14 residues. Trimming stripped 1 base from V and 6 bases from J, with 13 bases between. Here the CDR3 reads CASSLDYRYGEQYF. In DNA form, the CDR3 reads TGTGCCAGCAGCTTAGATTACAGGTACGGCGAGCAGTACTTC.

J is TRBJ1-5 and V is TRBV2; D may be TRBD1 (6 bases). Germline CDR1 is SNHLY and CDR2 is FYNNEI. V dropped 0 bases and J dropped 5 bases, with 11 bases sitting between them. The CDR3 runs 15 residues. CDR3: CASSEARGAYQPQHF. DNA of the CDR3: TGTGCCAGCAGTGAAGCGCGGGGGGCGTATCAGCCCCAGCATTTT.

The V and J genes are TRBV5-4 and TRBJ2-2; 8 positions agree with TRBD1. J was trimmed by 4 bases and V by 4 bases; bases with no gene match: 9. There are 16 residues in the CDR3. Germline CDR1 is SGHNT and CDR2 is YYREEE (reference sequence). This CDR3 is CASSRPQGAPTGELFF. The CDR3 DNA reads TGTGCCAGCAGCAGACCCCAGGGGGCCCCCACCGGGGAGCTGTTTTTT. The complete variable domain, with remaining parts taken from reference TRBV5-4 and TRBJ2-2, reads ETGVTQSPTHLIKTRGQQVTLRCSSQSGHNTVSWYQQALGQGPQFIFQYYREEENGRGNFPPRFSGLQFPNYSSELNVNALELDDSALYLCASSRPQGAPTGELFFGEGSRLTVL.